This T cell receptor (beta chain) emerged from a study of graft-versus-host responses after intestinal transplantation. Across the whole study: The whole recipient group had anti-thymocyte globulin induction followed by tacrolimus and steroids for about three years. General study findings and limits: Peak circulating GvH clone levels tracked with early post-transplant HvG declines. The recipient marrow held GvH clones, and some of them showed up first in ileum or blood.

Per the germline V gene, CDR1 is SSHAT and CDR2 is FNYEAQ (reference sequence). V was clipped by 3 bases and J by 6 bases; unmatched bases: 6. The CDR3 has 15 amino acids. This clone was recorded once. Its specificity is not known. Generated by immunoSEQ multiplex PCR, the TCRdb table keeps only in-frame clones and is missing some. This sample has fewer than 95,000 clones; 85% to 95% occur once, and the top ten carry 0.49%. Sequences were derived from unstimulated CD8+ T cells sorted from spleen or lymph node cells, sampled before intestinal transplant. The source of this sequence is a human donor who received an intestinal transplant. This chain uses TRBV7-7 with TRBJ2-1; 9 bases agree with TRBD2. CDR3 bases: TGTGCCAGCAGCTTTGGCGGGGGGGGACTCAATGAGCAGTTCTTC. It specifies CASSFGGGGLNEQFF.